This T cell receptor beta chain emerged from a study of multiple sclerosis patients with progressive multifocal leukoencephalopathy. Time point indicated: 5 to 6 months of natalizumab therapy. General study findings and limits: PML-onset expanded TRB clones were detectable before and during natalizumab therapy. TRBV and TRBJ usage showed no common pattern when PML developed. Findings may reflect JC virus infection or just general immunocompromise.

V was clipped by 4 bases and J by 3 bases, with 10 bases between them. From germline, CDR1 is LNHNV and CDR2 YYDKDF (reference sequence). This CDR3 is built from 13 residues. Points on this clone: Its antigen is not known.

Assay: immunoSEQ multiplex PCR; the TCRdb copy retains only in-frame clones and omits some. The data show tens of thousands of clones, with just under 90% seen just once and 1.5% held by the top ten. Sequencing used PBMCs, obtained from a patient treated with natalizumab. V and J are TRBV15 and TRBJ2-7; D remains ambiguous. The receptor comes from a human donor with multiple sclerosis. CDR3 sequence (DNA): TGTGCCACCAGCAAGAGCAGATACTACGAGCAGTACTTC. Its protein is CATSKSRYYEQYF.